These 7 T cell receptor beta chains share one sample of origin, sequenced in a study of tumor-infiltrating lymphocytes in localized non-small cell lung cancer. Measured with immunoSEQ multiplex PCR; TCRdb has only the in-frame clones, and not every one. The table has tens of thousands of clones, around 70% seen once. What was sequenced was lung tumor tissue. The receptor source for this set is a human donor with non-small cell lung cancer.

The rearrangement links TRBV4-2 to TRBJ2-5; TRBD2 agrees at 9 bases. V shed 0 bases and J 6 bases; nucleotides not matched to a gene: 8. The CDR3 has 16 amino acids. Germline assignment: CDR1 LGHNA and CDR2 YNFKEQ. CDR3 amino acids: CASSQDPSGTSQTQYF. CDR3 nucleotide sequence: TGTGCCAGCAGCCAAGACCCCTCTGGGACTAGCCAGACCCAGTACTTC.

V usage is TRBV12-5 and J usage is TRBJ2-1; 10 bases are shared with TRBD2. In germline, CDR1 is LGHNT, CDR2 FRNRAP. The junction had 7 bases not matched to a gene; V was cut back by 0 bases and J by 5 bases. The CDR3 sequence is 17 residues long. CDR3 DNA: TGTGCTAGTGGTTTGGTACAGGTAGCGGGAGGTCACAATGAGCAGTTCTTC. Encoded protein: CASGLVQVAGGHNEQFF.

The V and J genes are TRBV14 and TRBJ2-5, with 7 bases identical to TRBD1. Germline V lookup: CDR1 SGHDN, CDR2 FVKESK. V lost 2 bases, J lost 4 bases, and 4 bases stayed unmatched. This CDR3 contains 14 residues. The CDR3 spells CASSQTGVLETQYF. The CDR3 nucleotides are TGTGCCAGCAGCCAAACAGGGGTCCTAGAGACCCAGTACTTC.

This clone has a count of ten or more. The genes are TRBV2 and TRBJ1-1; possibly TRBD1 for D (5 bases). The CDR3 is made up of 15 amino acids. Germline V lookup: CDR1 SNHLY, CDR2 FYNNEI. V gave up 0 bases and J gave up 6 bases, with 14 bases separating them. The CDR3 DNA reads as TGTGCCAGCAGTGAAGCGGCGGGTAGAGGGGCTGAAGCTTTCTTT. It is translated as CASSEAAGRGAEAFF. Variable domain in full (rest from reference TRBV2 and TRBJ1-1): EPEVTQTPSHQVTQMGQEVILRCVPISNHLYFYWYRQILGQKVEFLVSFYNNEISEKSEIFDDQFSVERPDGSNFTLKIRSTKLEDSAMYFCASSEAAGRGAEAFFGQGTRLTVV.

V is TRBV27 and J is TRBJ2-7; D unresolved. From germline, CDR1 is MNHEY and CDR2 SMNVEV (reference sequence). The CDR3 totals 12 residues. Trimming stripped 7 bases from V and 0 bases from J, with 7 bases between. DNA of the CDR3: TGTGCCAGCATTAGCAGCTCCTACGAGCAGTACTTC. This sequence encodes CASISSSYEQYF.

This chain joins TRBV7-7 and TRBJ2-1; TRBD2 matches 8 bases. CDR3 length equals 18 residues. The germline CDR1 and CDR2 sequences are SSHAT and FNYEAQ (reference sequence). The V and J ends lost 2 bases and 7 bases, in that order; junction bases with no gene match: 16. Here the CDR3 reads CASSLFPATSGALNEQFF. The CDR3 DNA sequence: TGTGCCAGCAGCTTATTCCCGGCAACTAGCGGAGCCCTGAATGAGCAGTTCTTC.

The table lists this clone with a few counts. V is TRBV15 and J is TRBJ2-3; the match to TRBD2 covers 13 bases. The V gene's germline CDR1 is LNHNV and CDR2 YYDKDF (reference sequence). After removal of 5 bases from V and 6 bases from J, the junction contained 5 bases not matched to a gene. The CDR3 extends over 15 amino acids. The CDR3 loop reads CATSRGTSGIDTQYF. The DNA for the CDR3 is TGTGCCACCAGCCGGGGGACTAGCGGGATTGATACGCAGTATTTT.